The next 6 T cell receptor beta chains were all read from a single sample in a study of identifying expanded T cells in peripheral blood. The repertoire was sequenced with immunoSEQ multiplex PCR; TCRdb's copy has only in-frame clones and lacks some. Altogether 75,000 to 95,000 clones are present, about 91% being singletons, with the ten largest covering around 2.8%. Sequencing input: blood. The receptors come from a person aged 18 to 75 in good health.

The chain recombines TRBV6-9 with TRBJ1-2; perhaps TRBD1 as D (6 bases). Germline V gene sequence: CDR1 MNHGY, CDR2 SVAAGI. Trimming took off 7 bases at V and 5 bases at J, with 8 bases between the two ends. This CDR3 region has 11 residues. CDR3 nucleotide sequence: TGTGCCAGCAAACAGGGTTATGGCTACACCTTC. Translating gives CASKQGYGYTF.

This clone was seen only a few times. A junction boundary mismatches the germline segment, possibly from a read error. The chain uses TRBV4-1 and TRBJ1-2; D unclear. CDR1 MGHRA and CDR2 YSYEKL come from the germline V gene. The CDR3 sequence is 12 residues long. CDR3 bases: TGCGCCAGCAGCGAAGACATGTATGGCTACACCTTC. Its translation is CASSEDMYGYTF.

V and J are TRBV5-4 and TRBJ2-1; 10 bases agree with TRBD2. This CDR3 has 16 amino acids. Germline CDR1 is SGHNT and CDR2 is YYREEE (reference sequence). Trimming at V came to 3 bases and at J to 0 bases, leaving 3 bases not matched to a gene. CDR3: CASSSLAGGSYNEQFF. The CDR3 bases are TGTGCCAGCAGCTCCTTAGCGGGAGGCTCCTACAATGAGCAGTTCTTC.

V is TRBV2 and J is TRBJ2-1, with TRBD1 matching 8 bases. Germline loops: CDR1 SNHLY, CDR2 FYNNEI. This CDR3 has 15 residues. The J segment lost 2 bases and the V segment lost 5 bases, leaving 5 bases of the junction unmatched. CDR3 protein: CASSLDRGPYNEQFF. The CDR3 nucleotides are TGTGCCAGCAGTTTAGACAGGGGTCCCTACAATGAGCAGTTCTTC.

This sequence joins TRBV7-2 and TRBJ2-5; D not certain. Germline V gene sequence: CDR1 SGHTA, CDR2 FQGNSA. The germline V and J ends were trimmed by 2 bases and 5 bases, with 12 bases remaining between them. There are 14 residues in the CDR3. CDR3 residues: CASSLNPIAETQYF. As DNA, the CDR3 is TGTGCCAGCAGCTTAAACCCGATTGCGGAGACCCAGTACTTC.

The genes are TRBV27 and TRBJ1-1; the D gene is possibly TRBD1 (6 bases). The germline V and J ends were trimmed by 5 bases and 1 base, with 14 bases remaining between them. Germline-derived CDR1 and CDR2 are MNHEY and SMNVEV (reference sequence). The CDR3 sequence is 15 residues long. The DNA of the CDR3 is TGTGCCAGCAGTCTTCACAGGGCTTGGAACACTGAAGCTTTCTTT. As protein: CASSLHRAWNTEAFF.